One T cell receptor beta chain is described in this entry. This record belongs to a study of cytomegalovirus exposure and HLA in healthy donors. PCR was performed using 60 Vbeta and 13 Jbeta primers. The data were produced by immunoSEQ multiplex PCR, yet TCRdb's version contains in-frame clones alone and is incomplete. The data show about 160,000 clones, with around 83% seen just once and roughly 8% held by the top ten. With 7 bases removed from V and 5 bases from J, the gap between germline ends came to 15 bases. Germline V gives CDR1 MNHNS, CDR2 SASEGT. This CDR3 spans 14 amino acids. Material: PBMCs. This sequence originates from a male donor in good health and CMV-seropositive. The chain uses TRBV6-1 and TRBJ1-5; D remains ambiguous. As DNA, the CDR3 is TGTGCCAGCAAAAGTGCGGGTTCTCATCAGCCCCAGCATTTT. This codes for CASKSAGSHQPQHF.